This T cell receptor (beta chain) derives from a study of Graves' ophthalmopathy and Graves' hyperthyroidism. Overall study: Upon initial diagnosis and before any treatment, peripheral blood was collected.

V gave up 2 bases and J gave up 3 bases, with 13 bases separating them. The CDR3 covers 15 residues. Study observations and caveats: Progression of ophthalmopathy was predicted by the model with approximately 71% sensitivity and under 75% specificity.

This clonotype was detected ten times or more. Its target is not known. As the template, RNA transcripts were used to amplify TCR beta CDR3 regions. First-round RT-PCR used HTBI primers; second-round multiplex PCR followed. Each CDR3 protein is one row after TCRdb ran MiXCR on the multiplex PCR reads. The sample contains fewer than 400,000 distinct CDR3 sequences, around 20% of which appear only once. The chain links TRBV6-7 to TRBJ1-1; a weak D match, TRBD1 (6 bases). TRBV6-7 is labeled an ORF, and its function is uncertain. Sequenced input: peripheral blood. This clonotype originated in a woman aged 18-30 years with Graves' ophthalmopathy. This chain's CDR3 is CASSYGGAGDTEAFF. The CDR3 bases are TGTGCCAGCAGTTACGGGGGGGCCGGGGACACTGAAGCTTTCTTT.